The entry below gives a single TCR beta chain sequence along with its context. As yet, its antigen is unknown. This sample was taken from a study of shared clonotypes between healthy human individuals. Study-wide background: Three CD4 naive, three CD4 memory, two CD8 naive and one CD8 memory plate were used per donor.

Study conclusions and caveats: Shared across a few donors were around 5% of the naive CD4 clonotypes.

Each donor was a Caucasian adult residing in Nashville, Tennessee. Source study methods: Quality scores were absent from the junction-only immunoSEQ sequences, so filtering differed. Assay used: immunoSEQ multiplex PCR; TCRdb lists only in-frame clones, some missing. V, J and clone size are those of that table, while D and trimming were read from the DNA. The table records hundreds of thousands of clones, around three quarters of them present only once. The receptor comes from a woman aged 25-40 years in good health. The sample consisted of memory CD4+ T cells sorted from blood. Specified subset: CD45RA-negative fraction.

The CDR3 nucleotides read TGTGCCTGGGACAAGAGAACTGAAGCTTTCTTT. Its protein product is CAWDKRTEAFF. The rearrangement uses TRBV30 and TRBJ1-1; D uncertain. Germline values: CDR1 GTSNPN, CDR2 SVGIG (reference sequence). The CDR3 is 11 residues long. V dropped 5 bases and J dropped 5 bases, with 9 bases sitting between them.